These 32 T cell receptor beta chains originate from one sample sequenced in a study of cytomegalovirus exposure and HLA in healthy donors. Measured with immunoSEQ multiplex PCR; TCRdb has only the in-frame clones, and not every one. The sample consists of 150,000 or so clones, 89% of them appearing once. Input material: PBMCs. Receptor source: a woman in her late teens or twenties in good health and CMV-seropositive.

This chain connects TRBV27 to TRBJ1-6; 8 bases are a match to TRBD1. The length of the CDR3 is 14 residues. The germline V gene has CDR1 MNHEY and CDR2 SMNVEV (reference sequence). J was trimmed by 9 bases and V by 7 bases; bases with no gene match: 8. CDR3 residues: CASTLTGVASPLHF. As DNA, the CDR3 is TGTGCCAGCACCTTGACAGGGGTGGCTTCACCCCTCCACTTT.

V gene TRBV5-1 combines with J gene TRBJ2-1; 7 bases are shared with TRBD2. Germline V gene sequence: CDR1 SGHRS, CDR2 YFSETQ. The V and J ends lost 3 bases and 4 bases, in that order; junction bases with no gene match: 7. The length of the CDR3 is 15 residues. CDR3 region: CASSSALAAYNEQFF. CDR3 nucleotide sequence: TGCGCCAGCAGCTCGGCGCTAGCGGCGTACAATGAGCAGTTCTTC.

There are a few counts of this clone. The V gene is TRBV6-1, the J gene TRBJ2-7; 9 nucleotides agree with TRBD1. Germline trimming cut 6 bases from V and 3 bases from J; bases unmatched to any gene: 6. Looked up from germline, CDR1 is MNHNS and CDR2 is SASEGT. This CDR3 has 14 amino acids. CDR3 sequence: CASSGGTGYYEQYF. The CDR3 DNA reads TGTGCCAGCAGCGGCGGGACAGGGTACTACGAGCAGTACTTC.

The chain couples TRBV7-9 to TRBJ1-4; D remains ambiguous. The CDR3 length is 12 residues. Trimming stripped 1 base from V and 8 bases from J, with 5 bases between. Germline V lookup: CDR1 SEHNR, CDR2 FQNEAQ (reference sequence). The CDR3 DNA reads as TGTGCCAGCAGCTTAGTTACAGAAAAACTGTTTTTT. This encodes CASSLVTEKLFF. Looking up the rest from reference TRBV7-9 and TRBJ1-4 gives the full variable domain: DTGVSQNPRHKITKRGQNVTFRCDPISEHNRLYWYRQTLGQGPEFLTYFQNEAQLEKSRLLSDRFSAERPKGSFSTLEIQRTEQGDSAMYLCASSLVTEKLFFGSGTQLSVL.

The chain carries TRBV5-1 and TRBJ2-3; the match to TRBD2 covers 14 bases. The CDR3 covers 17 residues. After removal of 3 bases from V and 0 bases from J, the junction contained 3 bases not matched to a gene. Germline V gene lookup returns CDR1 SGHRS and CDR2 YFSETQ. The CDR3 nucleotides are TGCGCCAGCAGCTCGGGACTAGCGGGGGCTAGCACAGATACGCAGTATTTT. Translating it yields CASSSGLAGASTDTQYF.

This chain links TRBV7-6 with TRBJ2-7, with a tentative D call TRBD2 (5 bases). The germline CDR1 and CDR2 sequences are SGHVS and FNYEAQ. Trimming pared 4 bases from V and 6 bases from J, leaving 13 bases between. The CDR3 contains 13 residues. The CDR3 region is CASSSDSLPEQYF. The CDR3, as DNA: TGTGCCAGCAGCTCGGACTCACTCCCCGAGCAGTACTTC.

The gene calls are TRBV28 and TRBJ2-2; 9 bases agree with TRBD1. V lost 3 bases to trimming and J lost 2 bases; unmatched junction nucleotides: 7. Germline V gives CDR1 MDHEN, CDR2 SYDVKM. CDR3 length equals 17 residues. The CDR3 sequence: CASSLPRQGGNTGELFF. The CDR3 region has the DNA TGTGCCAGCAGTTTGCCCCGACAGGGGGGAAACACCGGGGAGCTGTTTTTT.

This clone appeared a few times. This chain connects TRBV9 to TRBJ1-3, with no clear D. Germline V gene sequence: CDR1 SGDLS, CDR2 YYNGEE. Between the trimmed V and J ends, which lost 3 bases and 4 bases, there was a span of 14 bases. The CDR3 spans 15 residues. The CDR3 here is CASSDMGAAGNTIYF. CDR3 nucleotide sequence: TGTGCCAGCAGCGATATGGGAGCAGCCGGAAACACCATATATTTT.

The chain recombines TRBV14 with TRBJ2-2, with 8 positions matching TRBD2. From germline, CDR1 is SGHDN and CDR2 FVKESK. CDR3 size: 15 residues. After removal of 4 bases from V and 5 bases from J, the junction contained 6 bases not matched to a gene. In DNA form, the CDR3 reads TGTGCCAGCAGCCTGGGAGGACTAGCTACCGGGGAGCTGTTTTTT. This sequence encodes CASSLGGLATGELFF.

The gene calls are TRBV5-1 and TRBJ1-3; D is unclear. Germline V gene data show CDR1 as SGHRS and CDR2 as YFSETQ. The V gene lost 7 bases and the J gene lost 0 bases, with 17 bases spanning the gap. CDR3 length: 16 amino acids. For the CDR3, the DNA is TGCGCCAGCCGCGGTGACCTTGATATCTCTGGAAACACCATATATTTT. Amino acid sequence: CASRGDLDISGNTIYF.

This rearrangement joins TRBV6-5 to TRBJ2-7; D gene ambiguous. V shed 0 bases and J shed 4 bases, with 13 bases lying between them. This CDR3 is 15 amino acids long. Germline CDR1 and CDR2: MNHEY and SVGAGI. CDR3 sequence reads: CASSYSSVRRYEQYF. The CDR3 coding sequence is TGTGCCAGCAGTTACTCGTCGGTCCGCCGTTACGAGCAGTACTTC.

V and J are TRBV6-1 and TRBJ1-6, with 7 bases that match TRBD1. Trimming cost V 4 bases and J 7 bases; bases outside gene matches: 10. CDR1 is MNHNS and CDR2 is SASEGT in the germline V gene. This CDR3 has 16 amino acids. CDR3 nucleotides: TGTGCCAGCAGTGGTCCCGGGACAGTCAAGAATTCACCCCTCCACTTT. Translated: CASSGPGTVKNSPLHF.

The genes are TRBV6-1 and TRBJ1-2, with 9 bases lining up with TRBD1. This CDR3 spans 12 amino acids. J was trimmed by 8 bases and V by 5 bases; bases with no gene match: 3. CDR1 and CDR2 (germline): MNHNS, SASEGT. The CDR3 DNA is TGTGCCAGCAGTACAGGGGGCGACGGCTACACCTTC. Translated, it gives CASSTGGDGYTF.

The chain joins TRBV15 to TRBJ1-4; no clear D gene. Trimming left V 5 bases short and J 8 bases short, with 9 bases between. Germline loops: CDR1 LNHNV, CDR2 YYDKDF (reference sequence). This CDR3 comprises 12 residues. Here the CDR3 reads CATSRFKEKLFF. CDR3 nucleotides: TGTGCCACCAGCCGTTTTAAAGAAAAACTGTTTTTT.

The chain carries TRBV6-5 and TRBJ1-4; 11 bases fit TRBD1. The J segment lost 8 bases and the V segment lost 7 bases, leaving 3 bases of the junction unmatched. Germline V lookup: CDR1 MNHEY, CDR2 SVGAGI. CDR3 length: 13 amino acids. DNA for the CDR3: TGTGCCAGCAAGGGGACAGGGGGGGAAAAACTGTTTTTT. It yields the protein CASKGTGGEKLFF.

The chain uses TRBV28 and TRBJ2-7; D not certain. This CDR3 is built from 14 residues. Germline loops: CDR1 MDHEN, CDR2 SYDVKM. Trimming left V 0 bases short and J 2 bases short, with 8 bases between. CDR3 amino acids: CASSLWADAYEQYF. The CDR3 DNA reads as TGTGCCAGCAGTTTATGGGCCGATGCCTACGAGCAGTACTTC.

J is TRBJ1-4 and V is TRBV4-1; possible D gene TRBD1, 5 bases. V was trimmed by 1 base and J by 2 bases, leaving 11 bases between them. Germline CDR1 and CDR2: MGHRA and YSYEKL. CDR3 size: 16 residues. The CDR3 coding sequence is TGCGCCAGCAGCCAAGGGTTGGGGGGGACTAATGAAAAACTGTTTTTT. Protein: CASSQGLGGTNEKLFF.

V is TRBV10-3 and J is TRBJ2-1; D is undetermined. Per germline, CDR1 ENHRY and CDR2 SYGVKD. V was shortened by 3 bases and J by 5 bases, with 11 bases between the two germline ends. There are 14 residues in the CDR3. This CDR3 is CAISDHHTNNEQFF. The CDR3 region has the DNA TGTGCCATCAGTGATCATCACACCAACAATGAGCAGTTCTTC.

The chain employs TRBV5-4 and TRBJ1-2, with D maybe TRBD1 (6 bases). The CDR3 spans 14 residues. Germline CDR1 SGHNT, CDR2 YYREEE (reference sequence). Trimming cost V 2 bases and J 4 bases, with 12 bases left between them. The CDR3 region has the DNA TGTGCCAGCAGCTTTCAGGGGTTCCCCTATGGCTACACCTTC. Protein sequence: CASSFQGFPYGYTF.

The chain carries TRBV18 and TRBJ2-7; the match to TRBD2 covers 7 bases. Trimming took 0 bases from V and 7 from J; bases not matched to a gene: 3. The CDR3 consists of 13 residues. Germline V CDR1 and CDR2: KGHSH, LQKENI. The CDR3 loop is CASSPPGGGEQYF. DNA for the CDR3: TGTGCCAGCTCACCACCGGGGGGGGGAGAGCAGTACTTC.

The chain employs TRBV25-1 and TRBJ2-3; 8 nucleotides match TRBD2. Trimming cost V 8 bases and J 0 bases; bases outside gene matches: 4. Germline V lookup: CDR1 MGHDK, CDR2 SYGVNS. The CDR3 consists of 14 residues. The CDR3 DNA sequence: TGTGCCAGCGATTCTAGCGGGAGCACAGATACGCAGTATTTT. It is translated as CASDSSGSTDTQYF. Full variable domain (remainder filled in from reference TRBV25-1 and TRBJ2-3): EADIYQTPRYLVIGTGKKITLECSQTMGHDKMYWYQQDPGMELHLIHYSYGVNSTEKGDLSSESTVSRIRTEHFPLTLESARPSHTSQYLCASDSSGSTDTQYFGPGTRLTVL.

This chain connects TRBV5-1 to TRBJ2-1, with no clear D. Germline V gene data show CDR1 as SGHRS and CDR2 as YFSETQ. This CDR3 is 11 amino acids long. V shed 2 bases and J shed 7 bases, with 4 bases lying between them. The chain's CDR3 is CASSFSNEQFF. CDR3 sequence (DNA): TGCGCCAGCAGCTTCAGTAATGAGCAGTTCTTC.

This chain connects TRBV18 to TRBJ2-5; TRBD2 might be the D (5 bases). Per germline, CDR1 KGHSH and CDR2 LQKENI. CDR3 length: 13 residues. V lost 3 bases to trimming and J lost 3 bases, with 8 bases between them. CDR3 in amino acids: CASSPRTEETQYF. CDR3 coding DNA: TGTGCCAGCTCACCTCGGACTGAAGAGACCCAGTACTTC.

The V and J genes are TRBV7-9 and TRBJ1-5; D call uncertain. The CDR3 has 13 amino acids. V shed 5 bases and J shed 4 bases, with 9 bases lying between them. Per the germline V gene, CDR1 is SEHNR and CDR2 is FQNEAQ (reference sequence). CDR3 amino acids: CASSPLTNQPQHF. The CDR3 nucleotides read TGTGCCAGCAGCCCGTTAACAAATCAGCCCCAGCATTTT.

This sequence joins TRBV7-2 and TRBJ1-3; weak D call: TRBD1 (6 bases). V lost 2 bases to trimming and J lost 8 bases, with 13 bases between them. This CDR3 comprises 14 residues. Per germline, CDR1 SGHTA and CDR2 FQGNSA. The CDR3 region is CASSLLTEGDTIYF. CDR3 sequence (DNA): TGTGCCAGCAGCTTACTGACAGAGGGGGACACCATATATTTT.

The chain's CDR3 is CASTSGGLNTGELFF. CDR3 DNA: TGTGCCAGTACTAGCGGGGGGCTGAACACCGGGGAGCTGTTTTTT. The rearrangement uses TRBV19 and TRBJ2-2; 11 bases map to TRBD2. Per the germline V gene, CDR1 is LNHDA and CDR2 is SQIVND (reference sequence). CDR3 length: 15 residues. J was trimmed by 1 base and V by 7 bases; bases with no gene match: 2.

This rearrangement joins TRBV7-2 to TRBJ2-7; weak D call: TRBD2 (5 bases). V lost 4 bases and J lost 9, with 19 bases in between. CDR3 size: 14 residues. Germline V CDR1 and CDR2: SGHTA, FQGNSA. Here the CDR3 reads CASSSQERLRLQYF. The CDR3 DNA is TGTGCCAGCAGCTCCCAAGAAAGACTACGATTGCAGTACTTC.

The chain has TRBV4-3 and TRBJ2-7; 7 bases fit TRBD1. In germline, CDR1 is LGHNA, CDR2 YSLEER. This CDR3 has 14 amino acids. V lost 3 bases to trimming and J lost 0 bases; unmatched junction nucleotides: 2. The CDR3 DNA is TGCGCCAGCAGCCAGGGACAGAGCTCCTACGAGCAGTACTTC. It specifies CASSQGQSSYEQYF.

The rearrangement uses TRBV9 and TRBJ2-7; 7 nucleotides match TRBD2. Germline-derived CDR1 and CDR2 are SGDLS and YYNGEE. The CDR3 spans 16 residues. V was clipped by 2 bases and J by 0 bases; unmatched bases: 8. CDR3: CASSVHTSAGSYEQYF. The CDR3 DNA sequence: TGTGCCAGCAGCGTCCATACTAGCGCGGGCTCCTACGAGCAGTACTTC.

J is TRBJ1-4 and V is TRBV18; the match to TRBD1 covers 9 bases. Looked up from germline, CDR1 is KGHSH and CDR2 is LQKENI. J gave up 8 bases and V 4 bases, and 5 bases lay outside the gene matches. The CDR3 totals 14 residues. Here the CDR3 reads CASSQGQGSEKLFF. The CDR3, as DNA: TGTGCCAGCTCACAGGGACAGGGCTCGGAAAAACTGTTTTTT.

The genes are TRBV27 and TRBJ2-7, with TRBD1 matching over 7 bases. The CDR3 spans 16 residues. Losses at the gene ends were 5 bases for V and 1 base for J; bases not matched to a gene: 11. CDR1 MNHEY and CDR2 SMNVEV come from the germline V gene (reference sequence). Here the CDR3 DNA reads TGTGCCAGCAGTCCGCTGACAGGGCGTATATCCTACGAGCAGTACTTC. It encodes CASSPLTGRISYEQYF.

J is TRBJ1-2 and V is TRBV28, with D possibly being TRBD1 (5 bases). The V and J ends lost 11 bases and 4 bases respectively, with 20 bases between them. The CDR3 consists of 14 residues. Germline V lookup: CDR1 MDHEN, CDR2 SYDVKM. The CDR3 region has the DNA TGTGCCTGCCACTCCGGAGGGCAGGGCTATGGCTACACCTTC. Its translation is CACHSGGQGYGYTF.